Listed below are T cell receptor beta chains from one sample, sequenced in a study of tumor and adjacent non-tumor tissue in lung cancer. Each CDR3 protein is one row after TCRdb ran MiXCR on the multiplex PCR reads. The table has 220,000 or so distinct CDR3 sequences, around 71% seen once. Source material: lung tumor tissue. The receptors derive from a man in his sixties with non-small cell lung cancer. Both conserved end residues are part of each CDR3. D genes are given only for firm matches. Clone size is given for some rows only: seen once, a few or many times, or a class if the clone is expanded.

d_gene	v_gene	abundance	len	j_gene	CDR3aa	CDR3nt
NA	TRBV10-1	NA	14	TRBJ2-2	CASSRQSNIGKLLF	TGCGCCAGCAGTAGACAGTCGAACATCGGGAAGCTGCTTTTT
TRBD1	TRBV29-1	few	13	TRBJ2-2	CSVRDSCSGELFF	TGCAGCGTCCGGGACAGCTGCTCCGGGGAGCTGTTTTTT
NA	TRBV20-1	medium-sized	13	TRBJ1-6	CSHLSSYNSPLHF	TGCAGTCATTTAAGCTCCTATAATTCACCCCTCCACTTT
NA	TRBV29-1	few	12	TRBJ1-1	CSVVPGATEAFF	TGCAGCGTTGTACCCGGGGCCACTGAAGCTTTCTTT
TRBD2	TRBV20-1	NA	15	TRBJ2-1	CSARDQLAGRNGQFF	TGCAGTGCTAGAGATCAACTAGCGGGACGGAATGGGCAGTTCTTC
TRBD1	TRBV11-2	NA	14	TRBJ2-7	CASSFGTGPYEQYF	TGTGCCAGCAGCTTCGGGACAGGTCCCTACGAGCAGTACTTC
NA	TRBV4-3	NA	15	TRBJ2-2	CASSQNRRHTGELFF	TGCGCCAGCAGCCAAAACAGGCGCCACACCGGGGAGCTGTTTTTT
NA	TRBV6-5	NA	14	TRBJ2-5	CASSDARTAGAQSF	TGTGCGAGCAGTGATGCCCGGACCGCGGGGGCCCAGTCCTTC
NA	TRBV11-1	medium-sized	15	TRBJ2-3	CASSLGPYSTDTQYF	TGTGCCAGCAGCTTAGGGCCCTACAGCACAGATACGCAGTATTTT
TRBD2	TRBV29-1	few	14	TRBJ2-2	CSVRLATNTGELFF	TGCAGCGTGAGACTAGCGACGAACACCGGGGAGCTGTTTTTT
TRBD1	TRBV6-6	NA	15	TRBJ2-7	CASRGGQGVSYEQYF	TGTGCCAGCAGGGGGGGACAGGGGGTCTCCTACGAGCAGTACTTC
NA	TRBV10-2	NA	13	TRBJ1-1	CASSQEVDTEAFF	TGCGCCAGCAGTCAGGAGGTGGACACTGAAGCTTTCTTT
TRBD2	TRBV6-1	NA	15	TRBJ2-1	CDSGAGTSGTGEQFF	TGTGACAGCGGAGCCGGGACTAGCGGGACGGGAGAGCAGTTCTTC
TRBD2	TRBV2	few	15	TRBJ2-1	CASSGWKRGENEQFF	TGTGCCAGCAGTGGTTGGAAGCGGGGGGAAAATGAGCAGTTCTTC
TRBD1	TRBV11-2	NA	14	TRBJ2-1	CAGSSGTGNNEQFF	TGTGCCGGTAGCTCAGGGACAGGGAACAATGAGCAGTTCTTC
TRBD1	TRBV11-3	NA	17	TRBJ1-1	CASSLEFAGQGLYSALF	TGTGCCAGCAGCTTAGAGTTTGCGGGACAGGGGCTATATTCAGCTTTGTTT
TRBD2	TRBV24-1	few	19	TRBJ2-6	CATSSGLAGTGSGANVLTF	TGTGCCACCAGCTCGGGACTAGCGGGTACCGGATCTGGGGCCAACGTCCTGACTTTC
NA	TRBV21-1	NA	12	TRBJ2-7	CASSKADYEQYF	TGTGCCAGCAGCAAAGCGGACTACGAGCAGTACTTC
NA	TRBV6-5	NA	14	TRBJ1-1	CASSLTPGDTGAFF	TGTGCCAGCAGTCTCACCCCGGGAGACACTGGAGCTTTCTTT
NA	TRBV11-2	NA	19	TRBJ1-4	CASIFYLRGRGVTNEKLFF	TGTGCCAGCATCTTTTATCTCCGGGGGCGGGGGGTCACTAATGAAAAACTGTTTTTT
TRBD2	TRBV20-1	NA	17	TRBJ2-5	CNARVTSGMGWVETQYF	TGCAATGCTAGAGTAACCAGCGGGATGGGTTGGGTGGAGACCCAGTATTTC
NA	TRBV11-2	NA	13	TRBJ1-1	CAGSLKRNTGAFF	TGTGCCGGCAGCTTAAAGCGGAACACTGGAGCTTTCTTT
TRBD1	TRBV5-8	NA	16	TRBJ1-4	CASRRLDRGSCEKLFF	TGTGCCAGCAGGCGCTTAGACAGGGGTTCGTGTGAAAAACTGTTTTTT
NA	TRBV20-1	NA	14	TRBJ2-6	CSAKQNSGASVLNF	TGCAGTGCTAAACAGAACTCTGGGGCCAGCGTCCTGAATTTC
NA	TRBV6-5	NA	12	TRBJ2-2	CANTECTWELFF	TGTGCCAACACTGAATGCACCTGGGAGCTGTTTTTT
NA	TRBV11-1	many	15	TRBJ1-4	CASSFGRDGNEKLFF	TGTGCCAGCAGCTTTGGCCGGGACGGAAATGAAAAACTGTTTTTT
TRBD1	TRBV5-6	NA	15	TRBJ1-4	CANSVQGETNEKLFF	TGTGCCAACAGCGTACAGGGGGAGACTAATGAAAAACTGTTTTTT
NA	TRBV11-2	once	14	TRBJ1-1	CVSSAQVVNAEAFF	TGTGTCAGCAGCGCCCAGGTCGTGAACGCTGAAGCTTTCTTT
TRBD2	TRBV11-3	NA	15	TRBJ2-5	CAGSTGTSAQETQYF	TGTGCCGGCAGCACCGGGACTAGCGCACAAGAGACACAGTACTTC
NA	TRBV20-1	NA	13	TRBJ2-7	CSESDGNTKVQYF	TGCAGTGAAAGTGACGGAAATACAAAGGTGCAGTACTTC
TRBD2	TRBV6-1	many	15	TRBJ2-1	CATQGDAGGLAEQFF	TGTGCCACCCAGGGGGACGCGGGGGGGCTCGCTGAGCAGTTCTTC
NA	TRBV24-1	NA	14	TRBJ1-2	CATSDLAADYGYTF	TGTGCCACCAGTGATTTGGCGGCAGACTATGGCTACACATTC
TRBD2	TRBV11-2	NA	16	TRBJ2-3	CASSFRLAGPTATQYF	TGTGCCAGCAGCTTCAGACTAGCGGGTCCCACCGCTACGCAATATTTT
NA	TRBV4-1	many	15	TRBJ2-7	CASSQQSLNSGEQYF	TGCGCCAGCAGCCAACAGTCCCTGAATTCCGGCGAGCAGTACTTC
TRBD1	TRBV11-2	NA	15	TRBJ2-5	CPSSLDGTGGETQYF	TGTCCTAGTAGCTTAGATGGGACAGGGGGAGAGACCCAGTACTTC
NA	TRBV6-5	NA	14	TRBJ2-1	CASSYTRLSWEQFF	TGTGCCAGCAGTTACACCCGACTCTCCTGGGAGCAGTTCTTC
TRBD2	TRBV5-4	NA	15	TRBJ2-3	CASSAGVAGADTQYF	TGTGCCAGCAGCGCGGGAGTAGCGGGAGCAGATACTCAGTATTTT
NA	TRBV7-9	NA	17	TRBJ1-2	CASRPGPGALEGYGYTF	TGTGCCAGCAGACCCGGGCCAGGGGCCTTGGAGGGGTATGGCTACACCTTC
NA	TRBV6-5	NA	14	TRBJ1-2	CGNSSRAGRDGYTF	TGTGGCAACAGCTCGCGGGCAGGAAGAGATGGCTACACCTTC
NA	TRBV20-1	NA	12	TRBJ1-3	CNTRVGVDTIYF	TGCAATACTAGAGTAGGGGTTGACACCATATATTTT
NA	TRBV6-5	many	14	TRBJ2-7	CASSYSVGAYEQYF	TGTGCCAGCAGTTACTCTGTGGGGGCCTACGAGCAGTACTTC
NA	TRBV4-3	many	15	TRBJ1-1	CASSQARHPNTEAFF	TGCGCCAGCAGCCAAGCGCGACACCCGAACACTGAAGCTTTCTTT
NA	TRBV30	NA	14	TRBJ1-2	CAWSVPGSGYGYTF	TGTGCCTGGAGTGTCCCGGGTAGTGGATATGGCTACACCTTC
NA	TRBV12-3/TRBV12-4	NA	13	TRBJ1-2	CASSSQGSSGNTF	TGTGCCAGCAGTTCACAGGGATCAAGTGGCAACACCTTC
TRBD2	TRBV20-1	NA	17	TRBJ2-3	CSAPTSGGSSSTYTQYF	TGCAGTGCCCCGACTAGCGGGGGCTCATCTAGCACATATACGCAGTATTTT
TRBD1	TRBV19	NA	14	TRBJ1-1	CASNVQGVDTEAFF	TGTGCCAGTAACGTACAGGGGGTGGACACTGAAGCTTTCTTT
NA	TRBV20-1	few	13	TRBJ1-5	CSARDPQGSSPHF	TGCAGTGCTAGGGATCCCCAGGGGAGTTCTCCGCATTTT
NA	TRBV2	NA	16	TRBJ2-2	CASSPWPPGSTGEPFF	TGTGCCAGCAGTCCCTGGCCCCCTGGTAGCACCGGGGAGCCGTTTTTT
NA	TRBV7-9	NA	12	TRBJ1-2	CASSPDSYGYTF	TGTGCCAGCAGCCCAGACAGCTATGGCTACACCTTC
NA	TRBV4-1	NA	14	TRBJ1-2	CASSPDSISFGYTF	TGCGCCAGCAGCCCAGACAGCATCTCTTTCGGCTACACCTTC
TRBD1	TRBV4-2	NA	17	TRBJ1-2	CASSQETGGGSSYGYTF	TGTGCTAGCAGCCAAGAGACAGGAGGGGGCTCTAGCTATGGCTACACCTTC
NA	TRBV11-2	many	15	TRBJ2-1	CASSLAMGSGNEQFF	TGTGCCAGCAGCTTAGCTATGGGATCGGGCAATGAGCAGTTCTTC
NA	TRBV5-5	NA	13	TRBJ2-7	CASSLAQTYEQYF	TGTGCCAGCAGCTTGGCTCAGACCTACGAGCAGTACTTC
NA	TRBV11-1	NA	16	TRBJ2-7	CASSPPSGTSSYEQYF	TGTGCCAGCAGCCCTCCGAGCGGGACAAGTTCCTACGAGCAGTACTTC
NA	TRBV20-1	many	13	TRBJ2-3	CTRGGRFADTQYF	TGCACGAGGGGCGGCCGGTTCGCAGATACGCAGTATTTT
TRBD2	TRBV6-5	NA	16	TRBJ2-2	CASSFHTSANTGELFF	TGTGCCAGCAGCTTCCATACTAGCGCGAACACCGGGGAGCTGTTTTTT